What follows are 4 T cell receptor beta chains derived from one specimen sequenced in a study of cytomegalovirus exposure and HLA in healthy donors. With 60 Vbeta and 13 Jbeta primers, the PCR was carried out. Assay: immunoSEQ multiplex PCR; the TCRdb copy retains only in-frame clones and omits some. In the table there are approximately 170,000 clones, almost 75% of which are singletons. Sequencing input: PBMCs. The receptors here all came from a woman aged 18-29 years in good health and CMV-seropositive.

The chain has TRBV7-8 and TRBJ2-7; D may be TRBD1 (6 bases). The CDR3 is 13 amino acids. V was cut by 4 bases and J by 6 bases, with 13 bases left in between. In germline, CDR1 is SGHVS, CDR2 FQNEAQ. The CDR3 is CASSWAGEIEQYF. The CDR3 DNA sequence: TGTGCCAGCAGCTGGGCAGGGGAAATCGAGCAGTACTTC.

The chain uses TRBV25-1 and TRBJ1-1; weak D call: TRBD1 (6 bases). Germline-derived CDR1 and CDR2 are MGHDK and SYGVNS. Trimming pared 1 base from V and 2 bases from J, leaving 11 bases between. The CDR3 has 15 residues. The DNA of the CDR3 is TGTGCCAGCAGTGAATTGGGGGCTAGTAACACTGAAGCTTTCTTT. It yields the protein CASSELGASNTEAFF.

The chain is built from TRBV30 and TRBJ2-7; D might be TRBD1 (6 bases). This CDR3 is 13 amino acids long. Germline CDR1 and CDR2: GTSNPN and SVGIG (reference sequence). Trimming cost V 4 bases and J 1 base, with 11 bases left between them. The CDR3 loop reads CAWIAQGSYEQYF. The DNA for the CDR3 is TGTGCCTGGATAGCACAGGGATCCTACGAGCAGTACTTC. Supplemented by reference TRBV30 and TRBJ2-7, the full variable domain reads SQTIHQWPATLVQPVGSPLSLECTVEGTSNPNLYWYRQAAGRGLQLLFYSVGIGQISSEVPQNLSASRPQDRQFILSSKKLLLSDSGFYLCAWIAQGSYEQYFGPGTRLTVT.

The V call is TRBV11-2, the J call TRBJ1-1; D may be TRBD1 (6 bases). The V end lost 4 bases, the J end lost 0 bases, and 9 bases lay between the germline ends. Germline V gene data show CDR1 as SGHAT and CDR2 as FQNNGV. The CDR3 consists of 14 residues. CDR3 sequence: CASSYRVMNTEAFF. CDR3 DNA sequence: TGTGCCAGCAGCTACAGGGTCATGAACACTGAAGCTTTCTTT.